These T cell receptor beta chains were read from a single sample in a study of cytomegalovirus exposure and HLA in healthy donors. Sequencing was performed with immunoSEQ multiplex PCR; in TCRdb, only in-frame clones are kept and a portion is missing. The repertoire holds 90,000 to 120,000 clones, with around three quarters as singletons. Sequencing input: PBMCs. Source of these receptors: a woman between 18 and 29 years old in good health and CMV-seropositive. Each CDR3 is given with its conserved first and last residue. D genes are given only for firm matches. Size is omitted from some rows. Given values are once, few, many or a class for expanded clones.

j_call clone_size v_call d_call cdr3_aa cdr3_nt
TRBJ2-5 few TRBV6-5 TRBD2 CASSQGLAARETQYF TGTGCCAGCAGCCAGGGACTAGCGGCCCGAGAGACCCAGTACTTC
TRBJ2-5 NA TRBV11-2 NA CASSLDTGLETQYF TGTGCCAGCAGCTTAGATACAGGGCTTGAGACCCAGTACTTC
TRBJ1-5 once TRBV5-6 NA CASSPGFWQPQHF TGTGCCAGCAGCCCCGGTTTTTGGCAGCCCCAGCATTTT
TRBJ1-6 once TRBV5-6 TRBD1 CASSERQGPNSPLHF TGTGCCAGCAGCGAAAGACAGGGACCAAATTCACCCCTCCACTTT
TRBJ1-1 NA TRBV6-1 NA CASSDHPIPGDTEAFF TGTGCCAGCAGTGACCATCCCATCCCAGGGGACACTGAAGCTTTCTTT
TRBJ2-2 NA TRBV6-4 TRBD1 CASGAGGNTGELFF TGTGCCAGCGGAGCAGGGGGGAACACCGGGGAGCTGTTTTTT
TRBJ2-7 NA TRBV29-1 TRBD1 CSVARGPSYEQYF TGCAGCGTTGCCAGGGGGCCTTCCTACGAGCAGTACTTC
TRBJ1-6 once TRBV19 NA CASRPGGASPLHF TGTGCCAGTCGACCTGGTGGGGCTTCACCCCTCCACTTT
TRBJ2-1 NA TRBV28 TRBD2 CATTLAGGTSAYNEQFF TGTGCCACAACACTAGCGGGAGGGACCAGCGCCTACAATGAGCAGTTCTTC
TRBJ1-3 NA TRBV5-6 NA CASSIGSISGNTIYF TGTGCCAGCAGCATCGGGTCGATCTCTGGAAACACCATATATTTT
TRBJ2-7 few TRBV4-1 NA CASSPRGSLDEQYF TGCGCCAGCAGCCCCAGAGGCAGCCTGGACGAGCAGTACTTC
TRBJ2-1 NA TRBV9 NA CASSVAWGDGDEQFF TGTGCCAGCAGCGTAGCGTGGGGGGACGGGGATGAGCAGTTCTTC
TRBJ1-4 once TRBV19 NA CASSIDRATNEKLFF TGTGCCAGTAGTATAGACAGGGCAACTAATGAAAAACTGTTTTTT
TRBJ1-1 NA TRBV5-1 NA CASSLLQVENTEAFF TGCGCCAGCAGCTTGTTGCAGGTGGAGAACACTGAAGCTTTCTTT
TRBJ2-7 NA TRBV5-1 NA CASSNGIPTRAEQYF TGCGCCAGCAGTAATGGAATACCTACGAGGGCCGAGCAGTACTTC
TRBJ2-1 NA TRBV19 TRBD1 CANRQGAHNEQFF TGTGCCAACCGACAGGGGGCCCACAATGAGCAGTTCTTC
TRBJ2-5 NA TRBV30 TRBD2 CALGLAGVGETQYF TGTGCCTTGGGACTAGCGGGAGTGGGAGAGACCCAGTACTTC
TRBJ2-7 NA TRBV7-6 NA CASSLVQNSYEQYF TGTGCCAGCAGCTTAGTACAAAATTCCTACGAGCAGTACTTC
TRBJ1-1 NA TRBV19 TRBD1 CASRMGQGVHTEAFF TGTGCCAGTAGAATGGGACAGGGGGTTCACACTGAAGCTTTCTTT
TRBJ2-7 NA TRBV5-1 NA CASSLRGSYEQYF TGCGCCAGCAGCTTGCGGGGATCCTACGAGCAGTACTTC
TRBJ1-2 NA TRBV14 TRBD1 CASSPRQGPGGYTF TGTGCCAGCAGCCCGCGACAGGGTCCAGGTGGCTACACCTTC
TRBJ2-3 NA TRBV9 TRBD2 CASSVALAEGGTDTQYF TGTGCCAGCAGCGTAGCACTAGCGGAGGGGGGGACAGATACGCAGTATTTT
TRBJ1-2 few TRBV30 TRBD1 CAWSGGKGAGGGYTF TGTGCCTGGAGTGGGGGCAAGGGGGCAGGTGGTGGCTACACCTTC
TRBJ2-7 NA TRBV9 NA CASSVGGLGGEQYF TGTGCCAGCAGCGTAGGCGGCCTCGGGGGCGAGCAGTACTTC
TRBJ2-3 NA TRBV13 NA CASSLSGGGDTQYF TGTGCCAGCAGCCTCAGCGGAGGCGGAGATACGCAGTATTTT
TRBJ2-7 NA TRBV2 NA CASRRQSYEQYF TGTGCCAGCAGGCGGCAGTCCTACGAGCAGTACTTC
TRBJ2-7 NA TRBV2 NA CASTSDGSRGYEQYF TGTGCCAGCACCTCTGATGGGTCTAGGGGATACGAGCAGTACTTC
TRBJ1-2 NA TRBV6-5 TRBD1 CASSYGTGGYTF TGTGCCAGCAGTTACGGGACAGGGGGCTACACCTTC
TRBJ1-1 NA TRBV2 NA CASSDGSGLAAFF TGTGCCAGCAGTGATGGTTCTGGCCTTGCAGCTTTCTTT
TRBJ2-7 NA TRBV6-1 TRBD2 CASSLGLASSYEQYF TGTGCCAGCAGTTTGGGACTAGCGAGCTCCTACGAGCAGTACTTC
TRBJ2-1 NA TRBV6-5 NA CASSYSLGRRANEQFF TGTGCCAGCAGTTACTCGCTAGGTAGGCGGGCGAATGAGCAGTTCTTC
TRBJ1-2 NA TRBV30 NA CAWSIPGIYGYTF TGTGCCTGGAGTATCCCCGGGATCTATGGCTACACCTTC
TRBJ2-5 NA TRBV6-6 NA CASRRPSEQETQYF TGTGCCAGCAGGCGACCTAGCGAACAAGAGACCCAGTACTTC
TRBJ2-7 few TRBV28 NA CASSHPRAYEQYF TGTGCCAGCAGCCACCCCCGGGCCTACGAGCAGTACTTC
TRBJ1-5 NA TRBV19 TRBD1 CASRPQDRGFRKPQHF TGTGCCAGTAGACCACAGGACAGGGGGTTCAGGAAGCCCCAGCATTTT
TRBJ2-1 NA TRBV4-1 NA CASSFSGSEQFF TGCGCCAGCAGCTTCAGCGGTAGTGAGCAGTTCTTC
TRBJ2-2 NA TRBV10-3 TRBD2 CAISINQGLAGVRTGELFF TGTGCCATCAGTATTAACCAGGGGCTAGCGGGAGTCAGGACCGGGGAGCTGTTTTTT
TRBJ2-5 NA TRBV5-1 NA CASSLSHKTGNQETQYF TGCGCCAGCAGCTTGTCCCACAAGACAGGAAACCAAGAGACCCAGTACTTC
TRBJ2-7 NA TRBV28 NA CASSLGGDEQYF TGTGCCAGCAGTTTAGGAGGGGACGAGCAGTACTTC
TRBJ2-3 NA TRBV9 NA CASSVGSLAGTDTQYF TGTGCCAGCAGCGTAGGGTCCCTAGCTGGCACAGATACGCAGTATTTT
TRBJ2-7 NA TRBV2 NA CASSVTGGYEQYF TGTGCCAGCAGTGTGACAGGCGGCTACGAGCAGTACTTC
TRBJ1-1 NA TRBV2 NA CASRFQGGTEAFF TGTGCCAGCCGTTTCCAGGGTGGCACTGAAGCTTTCTTT
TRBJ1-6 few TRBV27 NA CASSSRGGSPLHF TGTGCCAGCAGTTCAAGAGGGGGATCACCCCTCCACTTT
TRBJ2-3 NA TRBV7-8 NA CASSLEGGTRTDTQYF TGTGCCAGCAGCTTAGAAGGCGGTACCCGCACAGATACGCAGTATTTT
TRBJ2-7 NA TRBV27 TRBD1 CAISFTLATGGVEQYF TGTGCCATCAGTTTTACCCTCGCGACAGGGGGCGTCGAGCAGTACTTC
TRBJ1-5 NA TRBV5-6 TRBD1 CASSGGTDYSNQPQHF TGTGCCAGCAGCGGAGGGACAGACTATAGCAATCAGCCCCAGCATTTT
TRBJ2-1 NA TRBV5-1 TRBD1 CASSSRTGLVNEQFF TGCGCCAGCAGCTCCAGGACAGGGTTGGTCAATGAGCAGTTCTTC
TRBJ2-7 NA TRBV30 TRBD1 CAWRAGTGDYEQYF TGTGCCTGGAGGGCCGGGACAGGAGACTACGAGCAGTACTTC
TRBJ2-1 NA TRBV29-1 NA CSVETGSSYNEQFF TGCAGCGTCGAAACTGGGAGCTCCTACAATGAGCAGTTCTTC